This TCR beta chain was sequenced for a study of T cell changes during pregnancy in multiple sclerosis. Using immunoSEQ multiplex PCR, the repertoire was profiled, and TCRdb retains in-frame clones only, with some absent. The repertoire holds approximately 43,000 clones, approximately 92% seen once, with around 3.9% in the top ten. The CDR3 runs to 15 residues. V was pared by 6 bases and J by 3 bases, with 5 bases of the junction left unmatched. The germline V gene has CDR1 SGHTA and CDR2 FQGTGA. The clonotype comes from a female donor with multiple sclerosis, enrolled in a pregnancy study. The sequencing used CD8+ T cells from peripheral blood mononuclear cells, collected after pregnancy. The V and J genes are TRBV7-3 and TRBJ2-3; TRBD2 matches at 11 bases. CDR3 bases: TGTGCCAGCAGTCAACTAGCGGGAGCAACAGATACGCAGTATTTT. Translation gives CASSQLAGATDTQYF.